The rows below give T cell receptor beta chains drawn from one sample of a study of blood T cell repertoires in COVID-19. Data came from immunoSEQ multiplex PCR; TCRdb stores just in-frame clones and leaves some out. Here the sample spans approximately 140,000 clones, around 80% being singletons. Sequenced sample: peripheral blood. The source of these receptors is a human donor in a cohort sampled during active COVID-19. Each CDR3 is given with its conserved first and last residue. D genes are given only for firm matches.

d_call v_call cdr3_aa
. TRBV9 CASSVGQVHSPLHF
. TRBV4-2 CASSQEGRQQETQYF
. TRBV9 CASSVVAGAQETQYF
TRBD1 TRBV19 CASSPKGQQVYEQYF
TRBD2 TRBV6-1 CASSEELSGGLDEQFF
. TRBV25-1 CASSDSGYEQPQHF
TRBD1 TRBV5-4 CASSLDRGLAANYGYTF
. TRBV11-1 CASSTRGKTSPDTQYF
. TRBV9 CASSVGTGPAATNEKLFF
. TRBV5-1 CASSSHSLETQYF
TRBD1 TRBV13 CASSLTGGGYEQYF
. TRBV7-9 CASSLVLDGYTF
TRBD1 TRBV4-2 CASSQYLDRASNQPQHF
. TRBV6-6 CASSLTLEGDTQYF
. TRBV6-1 CASSESGGSNQPQHF
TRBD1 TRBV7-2 CASSQDRGREKLFF
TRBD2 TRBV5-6 CASSFGAAGATDTQYF
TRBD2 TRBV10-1 CASSESGLAVYEQYF
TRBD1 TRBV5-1 CASSFRTGQVTEAFF
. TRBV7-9 CASSPKSMAGEQFF
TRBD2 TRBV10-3 CAISEGGLAGIGETQYF
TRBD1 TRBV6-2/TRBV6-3 CASSLYTDRGPDNEQFF